The source of this T cell receptor (beta chain) is a study of T cell responses to AZD1222 COVID-19 vaccine. General observations from the study: The sample set comprised mostly white British donors with more females, and clonal diversity was possibly underestimated. Close to half of all spike-specific TCRs reportedly target regions of the variants that are unmutated. A rise in Spike-specific TCR breadth and depth followed two AZD1222 doses.

Sequencing was performed with immunoSEQ multiplex PCR; in TCRdb, only in-frame clones are kept and a portion is missing. The data contain 130,000 or so clones, about 94% of them seen just once; the ten biggest clones take up 4%. The germline gives CDR1 SEHNR, CDR2 FQNEAQ (reference sequence). V was pared by 5 bases and J by 4 bases, with 9 bases of the junction left unmatched. This CDR3 region has 16 residues. On this clone: Its target is not known.

This clonotype was obtained from an adult who received the AZD1222 COVID-19 vaccine. This sequence joins TRBV7-9 and TRBJ1-4; 8 positions agree with TRBD1. The source was peripheral blood, collected 28 days after the second AZD1222 dose. CDR3 nucleotides: TGTGCCAGCAGCAGACCGGGACAGGCCCTTAATGAAAAACTGTTTTTT. It translates to CASSRPGQALNEKLFF.